This T cell receptor (beta chain) was sequenced for a study of blood T cell repertoires in COVID-19. Study context: Donors in the United States, Italy and Spain gave samples during acute or convalescent COVID-19. Nucleic acid was either cDNA or gDNA, and it came from T cells, B-cell-depleted T cells, or PBMCs.

Deletions cut 5 bases from V and 0 bases from J, with 13 bases between. Germline V gene data show CDR1 as MNHEY and CDR2 as SMNVEV (reference sequence). The CDR3 is 15 residues long. In the original workflow: Researchers report that nucleated cell counts were estimated from reference gene primer amplification. Sequenced by immunoSEQ multiplex PCR; TCRdb stores in-frame clones only, minus some. V, J and clone size are taken as reported in that table, and D and trimming were inferred from the DNA itself. The sample consists of around 130,000 clones, approximately 81% of them appearing once. The chain is built from TRBV27 and TRBJ1-1; D is ambiguous. The sequenced sample consisted of peripheral blood. The TCR sequence derives from a woman aged 25 to 39 who had recovered from COVID-19. The DNA for the CDR3 is TGTGCCAGCAGTCCCTCGAAGTGGCTGAACACTGAAGCTTTCTTT. This gives the protein CASSPSKWLNTEAFF.